Listed below are T cell receptor beta chains from one sample, sequenced in a study of T cell responses to AZD1222 COVID-19 vaccine. Sequencing was performed with immunoSEQ multiplex PCR; in TCRdb, only in-frame clones are kept and a portion is missing. The table has some 99,000 clones, about 81% seen once; the top ten hold approximately 15%. Sequences were derived from peripheral blood, sampled 28 days after the second AZD1222 dose. These TCRs come from an adult who received the AZD1222 COVID-19 vaccine. The CDR3 runs from the conserved cysteine through the conserved F or W. Each record gives: J gene, V gene, clone size, D gene, CDR3 protein, CDR3 DNA. The D gene is left open where the match is weak. Part of the rows lack a size; the others show once, few, many or a class for expanded clones.

J: TRBJ2-5; V: TRBV7-2; size: -; D: -; CDR3: CASSSTGRGETQYF; DNA: TGTGCCAGCAGTTCTACAGGGAGAGGAGAGACCCAGTACTTC
J: TRBJ2-7; V: TRBV27; size: -; D: TRBD1; CDR3: CASSLGTGPYEQYF; DNA: TGTGCCAGCAGTCTCGGGACAGGGCCCTACGAGCAGTACTTC
J: TRBJ2-7; V: TRBV15; size: -; D: TRBD1; CDR3: CATSRGTGGNEQYF; DNA: TGTGCCACCAGCAGAGGGACAGGGGGCAACGAGCAGTACTTC
J: TRBJ1-2; V: TRBV18; size: once; D: TRBD1; CDR3: CASSPGSQGAYGYTF; DNA: TGTGCCAGCTCACCAGGGTCCCAGGGGGCCTATGGCTACACCTTC
J: TRBJ2-7; V: TRBV4-3; size: -; D: TRBD1; CDR3: CASSQEGGRGGEQYF; DNA: TGCGCCAGCAGCCAAGAAGGGGGCAGGGGCGGCGAGCAGTACTTC
J: TRBJ2-5; V: TRBV11-1; size: -; D: TRBD2; CDR3: CASSYGLAGGLETQYF; DNA: TGTGCCAGCAGCTACGGACTAGCGGGAGGTCTGGAGACCCAGTACTTC
J: TRBJ1-1; V: TRBV7-3; size: -; D: -; CDR3: CASSLDSRNTEAFF; DNA: TGTGCCAGCAGCTTAGACAGTAGGAACACTGAAGCTTTCTTT
J: TRBJ1-5; V: TRBV10-3; size: -; D: -; CDR3: CAISDRVGNQPQHF; DNA: TGTGCCATCAGTGACAGGGTGGGTAATCAGCCCCAGCATTTT
J: TRBJ1-1; V: TRBV5-1; size: -; D: -; CDR3: CASSLEGGRVTEAFF; DNA: TGCGCCAGCAGCTTGGAGGGGGGGAGAGTCACTGAAGCTTTCTTT
J: TRBJ2-5; V: TRBV10-1; size: -; D: -; CDR3: CASSDGDTQETQYF; DNA: TGCGCCAGCAGTGACGGCGACACTCAAGAGACCCAGTACTTC
J: TRBJ1-1; V: TRBV5-1; size: once; D: -; CDR3: CASSSSGVGNTEAFF; DNA: TGCGCCAGCAGCTCTTCGGGAGTGGGGAACACTGAAGCTTTCTTT
J: TRBJ2-1; V: TRBV6-2/TRBV6-3; size: -; D: -; CDR3: CASSLANEQFF; DNA: TGTGCCAGCAGTTTAGCTAATGAGCAGTTCTTC
J: TRBJ1-1; V: TRBV7-2; size: -; D: -; CDR3: CASSLYGMGGNTEAFF; DNA: TGTGCCAGCAGCTTATACGGAATGGGAGGGAACACTGAAGCTTTCTTT
J: TRBJ2-5; V: TRBV27; size: -; D: -; CDR3: CASSLGQGQETQYF; DNA: TGTGCCAGCAGTTTGGGCCAGGGTCAAGAGACCCAGTACTTC
J: TRBJ2-2; V: TRBV27; size: -; D: TRBD2; CDR3: CASSLTSGRGSGELFF; DNA: TGTGCCAGCAGCCTAACTAGCGGGAGGGGTTCCGGGGAGCTGTTTTTT
J: TRBJ2-3; V: TRBV5-6; size: -; D: -; CDR3: CASSLRVGGADTQYF; DNA: TGTGCCAGCAGCTTGAGGGTAGGAGGCGCAGATACGCAGTATTTT
J: TRBJ1-3; V: TRBV11-2; size: once; D: -; CDR3: CASSWVSRANTIYF; DNA: TGTGCCAGCAGCTGGGTGAGCAGGGCAAACACCATATATTTT
J: TRBJ1-2; V: TRBV5-1; size: -; D: -; CDR3: CASSLDGARSNYGYTF; DNA: TGCGCCAGCAGCTTAGATGGGGCTCGGTCTAACTATGGCTACACCTTC
J: TRBJ1-2; V: TRBV10-3; size: -; D: -; CDR3: CAIGAGSNYGYTF; DNA: TGTGCCATCGGGGCAGGGTCTAACTATGGCTACACCTTC
J: TRBJ1-5; V: TRBV6-5; size: -; D: -; CDR3: CASSSRGGGSNQPQHF; DNA: TGTGCCAGCAGTTCAAGGGGCGGGGGTAGCAATCAGCCCCAGCATTTT